This TCR beta chain emerged from a study of OX40 agonist ivuxolimab in advanced cancers. Notes on the study in general: Antigens targeted by the expanded peripheral T cells were not determined.

Points on this clone: Its target is not known.

TCRdb keeps only in-frame clones here, not all; method: immunoSEQ multiplex PCR. The sample lists more than 12,000 clones; about 77% were seen once. Trimming at V came to 5 bases and at J to 7 bases, leaving 10 bases not matched to a gene. The CDR3 totals 14 residues. The V gene's germline CDR1 is MNHEY and CDR2 SVGAGI. The rearrangement uses TRBV6-5 and TRBJ1-2; 7 bases are shared with TRBD1. The source material was CD4+ or CD8+ T cells sorted from blood, sampled in a trial of the OX40 agonist ivuxolimab. This TCR was recovered from an adult with an advanced solid tumor such as melanoma, head and neck, liver or kidney cancer. The CDR3 DNA sequence: TGTGCCAGCAGTCGCACAGGGGAGTATTTTGGCTACACCTTC. As protein: CASSRTGEYFGYTF.